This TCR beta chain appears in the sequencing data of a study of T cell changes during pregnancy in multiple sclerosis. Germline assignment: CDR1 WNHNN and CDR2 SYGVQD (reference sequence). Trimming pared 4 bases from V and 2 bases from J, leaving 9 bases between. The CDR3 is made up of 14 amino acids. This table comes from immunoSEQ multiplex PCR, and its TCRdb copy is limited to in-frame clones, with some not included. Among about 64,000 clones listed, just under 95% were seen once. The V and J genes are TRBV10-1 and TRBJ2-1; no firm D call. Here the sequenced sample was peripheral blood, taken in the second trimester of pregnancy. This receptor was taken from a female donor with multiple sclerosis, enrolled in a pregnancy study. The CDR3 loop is CASSATVAYNEQFF. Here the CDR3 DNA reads TGCGCCAGCAGTGCCACGGTTGCCTACAATGAGCAGTTCTTC.